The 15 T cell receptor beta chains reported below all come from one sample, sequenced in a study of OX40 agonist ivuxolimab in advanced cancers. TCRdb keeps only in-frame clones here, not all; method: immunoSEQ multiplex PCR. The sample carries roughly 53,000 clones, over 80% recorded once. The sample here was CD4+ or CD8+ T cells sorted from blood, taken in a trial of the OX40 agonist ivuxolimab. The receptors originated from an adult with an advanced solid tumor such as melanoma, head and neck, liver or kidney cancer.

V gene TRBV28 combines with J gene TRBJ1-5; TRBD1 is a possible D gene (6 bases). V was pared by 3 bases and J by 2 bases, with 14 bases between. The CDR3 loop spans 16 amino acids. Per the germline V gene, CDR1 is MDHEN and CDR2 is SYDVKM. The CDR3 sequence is CASSFLDRRGNQPQHF. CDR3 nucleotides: TGTGCCAGCAGTTTTCTCGACAGGAGAGGCAATCAGCCCCAGCATTTT. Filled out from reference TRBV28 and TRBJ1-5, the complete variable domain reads DVKVTQSSRYLVKRTGEKVFLECVQDMDHENMFWYRQDPGLGLRLIYFSYDVKMKEKGDIPEGYSVSREKKERFSLILESASTNQTSMYLCASSFLDRRGNQPQHFGDGTRLSIL.

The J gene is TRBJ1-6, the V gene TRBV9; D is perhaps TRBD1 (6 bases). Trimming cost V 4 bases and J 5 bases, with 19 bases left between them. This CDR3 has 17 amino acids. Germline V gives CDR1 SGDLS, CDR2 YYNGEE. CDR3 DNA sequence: TGTGCCAGCAGCCCACACCTCCAACAGGGAAATAATTCACCCCTCCACTTT. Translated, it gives CASSPHLQQGNNSPLHF.

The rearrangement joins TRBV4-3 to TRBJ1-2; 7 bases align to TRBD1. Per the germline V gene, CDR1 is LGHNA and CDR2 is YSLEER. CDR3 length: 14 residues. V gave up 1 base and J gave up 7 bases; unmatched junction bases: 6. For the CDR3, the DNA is TGCGCCAGCAGCCAAGGACAGGGTAGAAGTGGCTACACCTTC. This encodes CASSQGQGRSGYTF.

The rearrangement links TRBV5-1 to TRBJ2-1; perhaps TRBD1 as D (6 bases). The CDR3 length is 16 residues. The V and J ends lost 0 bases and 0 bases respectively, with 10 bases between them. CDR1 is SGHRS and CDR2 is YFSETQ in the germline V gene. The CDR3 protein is CASSLDRASSYNEQFF. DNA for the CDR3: TGCGCCAGCAGCTTGGACAGGGCAAGCTCCTACAATGAGCAGTTCTTC. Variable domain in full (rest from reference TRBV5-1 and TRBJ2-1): KAGVTQTPRYLIKTRGQQVTLSCSPISGHRSVSWYQQTPGQGLQFLFEYFSETQRNKGNFPGRFSGRQFSNSRSEMNVSTLELGDSALYLCASSLDRASSYNEQFFGPGTRLTVL.

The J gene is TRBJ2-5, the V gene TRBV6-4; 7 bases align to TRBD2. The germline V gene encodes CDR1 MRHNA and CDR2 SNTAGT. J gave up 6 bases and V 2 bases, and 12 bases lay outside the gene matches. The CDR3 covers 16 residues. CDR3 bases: TGTGCCAGCAGTGACCCATTGCGAGCGGGGAGAAAGACCCAGTACTTC. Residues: CASSDPLRAGRKTQYF.

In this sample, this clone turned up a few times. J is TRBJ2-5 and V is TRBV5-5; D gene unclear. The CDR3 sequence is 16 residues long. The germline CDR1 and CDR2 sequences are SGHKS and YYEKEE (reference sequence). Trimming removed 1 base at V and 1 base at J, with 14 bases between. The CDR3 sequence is CASSLLRGFLQETQYF. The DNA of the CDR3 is TGTGCCAGCAGCTTGTTGCGTGGGTTCCTCCAAGAGACCCAGTACTTC.

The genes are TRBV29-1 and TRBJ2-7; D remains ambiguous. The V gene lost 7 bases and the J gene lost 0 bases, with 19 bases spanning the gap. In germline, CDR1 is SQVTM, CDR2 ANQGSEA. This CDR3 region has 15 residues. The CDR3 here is CSAARSKGSSYEQYF. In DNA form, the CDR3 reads TGCAGCGCTGCCAGAAGTAAAGGTAGCTCCTACGAGCAGTACTTC.

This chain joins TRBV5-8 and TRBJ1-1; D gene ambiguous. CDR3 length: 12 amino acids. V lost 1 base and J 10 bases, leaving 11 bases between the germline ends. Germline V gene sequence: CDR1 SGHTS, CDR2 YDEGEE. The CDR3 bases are TGTGCCAGCAGCTTGTGGGGAATGGGAGCTTTCTTT. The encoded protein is CASSLWGMGAFF.

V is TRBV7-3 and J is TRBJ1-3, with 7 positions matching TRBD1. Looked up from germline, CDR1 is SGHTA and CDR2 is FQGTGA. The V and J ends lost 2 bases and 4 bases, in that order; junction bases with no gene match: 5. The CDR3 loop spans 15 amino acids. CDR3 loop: CASSLEGARGNTIYF. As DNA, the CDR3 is TGTGCCAGCAGCTTAGAGGGGGCAAGGGGAAACACCATATATTTT.

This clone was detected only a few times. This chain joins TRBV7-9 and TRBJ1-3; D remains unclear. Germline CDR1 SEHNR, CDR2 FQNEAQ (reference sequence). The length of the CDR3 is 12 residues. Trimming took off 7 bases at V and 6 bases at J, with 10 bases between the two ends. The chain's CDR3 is CASTRDQNTIYF. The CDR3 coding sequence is TGTGCCAGCACCCGGGATCAAAACACCATATATTTT.

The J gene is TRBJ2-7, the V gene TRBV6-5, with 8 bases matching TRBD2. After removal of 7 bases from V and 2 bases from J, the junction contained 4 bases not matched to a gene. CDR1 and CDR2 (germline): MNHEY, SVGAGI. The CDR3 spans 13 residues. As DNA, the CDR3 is TGTGCCAGCACGCTGGGACTAGCCTACGAGCAGTACTTC. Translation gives CASTLGLAYEQYF.

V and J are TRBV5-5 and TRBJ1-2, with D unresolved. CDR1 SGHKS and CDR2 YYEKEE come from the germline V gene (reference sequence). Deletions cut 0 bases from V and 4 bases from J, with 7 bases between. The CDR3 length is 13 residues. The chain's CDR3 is CASSLASTYGYTF. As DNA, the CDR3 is TGTGCCAGCAGCTTGGCGTCCACCTATGGCTACACCTTC.

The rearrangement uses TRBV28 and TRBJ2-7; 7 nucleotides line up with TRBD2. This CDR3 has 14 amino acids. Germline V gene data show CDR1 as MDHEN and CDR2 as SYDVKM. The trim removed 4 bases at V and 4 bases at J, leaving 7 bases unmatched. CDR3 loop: CASSYTGGRYEQYF. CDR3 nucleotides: TGTGCCAGCAGTTATACGGGGGGTAGATACGAGCAGTACTTC.

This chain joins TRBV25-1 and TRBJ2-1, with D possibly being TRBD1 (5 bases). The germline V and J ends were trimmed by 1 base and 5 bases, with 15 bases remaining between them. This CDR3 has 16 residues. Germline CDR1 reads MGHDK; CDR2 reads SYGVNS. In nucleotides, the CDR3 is TGTGCCAGCAGTGAATCTAGGGGTTTATCGGACAATGAGCAGTTCTTC. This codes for CASSESRGLSDNEQFF.

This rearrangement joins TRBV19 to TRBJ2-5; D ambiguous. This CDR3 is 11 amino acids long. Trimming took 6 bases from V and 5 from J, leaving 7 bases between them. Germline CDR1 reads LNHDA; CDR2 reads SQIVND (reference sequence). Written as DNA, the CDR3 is TGTGCCAGTAGAGGTTACGAGACCCAGTACTTC. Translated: CASRGYETQYF. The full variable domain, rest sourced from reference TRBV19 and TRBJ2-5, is DGGITQSPKYLFRKEGQNVTLSCEQNLNHDAMYWYRQDPGQGLRLIYYSQIVNDFQKGDIAEGYSVSREKKESFPLTVTSAQKNPTAFYLCASRGYETQYFGPGTRLLVL.